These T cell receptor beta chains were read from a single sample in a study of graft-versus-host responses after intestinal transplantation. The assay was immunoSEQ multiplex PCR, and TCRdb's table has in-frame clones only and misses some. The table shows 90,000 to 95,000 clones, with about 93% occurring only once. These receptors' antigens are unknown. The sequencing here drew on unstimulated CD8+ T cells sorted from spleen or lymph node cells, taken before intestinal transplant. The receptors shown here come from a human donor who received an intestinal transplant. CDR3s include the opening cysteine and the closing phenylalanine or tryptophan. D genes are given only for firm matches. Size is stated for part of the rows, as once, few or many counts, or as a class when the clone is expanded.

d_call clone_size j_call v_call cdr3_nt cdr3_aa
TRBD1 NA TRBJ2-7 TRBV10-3 TGTGCCATCAGTGGCAGGGACAGATTGGCCTACGAGCAGTACTTC CAISGRDRLAYEQYF
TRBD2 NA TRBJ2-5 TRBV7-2 TGTGCCAGCAGCTTCGAATGGGGGCTTAGCGGGGGGGCCAGGGAGACCCAGTACTTC CASSFEWGLSGGARETQYF
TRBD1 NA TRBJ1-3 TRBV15 TGTGCCACCAGCGGAGACAGGGCTGGAAACACCATATATTTT CATSGDRAGNTIYF
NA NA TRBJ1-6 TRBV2 TGTGCCAGCAGTCACACGGGGGTAGGGAATTCACCCCTCCACTTT CASSHTGVGNSPLHF
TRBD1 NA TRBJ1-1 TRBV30 TGTGCCTGGAGCCCCGGGACAGGCATGAACACTGAAGCTTTCTTT CAWSPGTGMNTEAFF
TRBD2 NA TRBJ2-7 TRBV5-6 TGTGCCAGCAGCTGGGTAGCGGGGGGGTACGAGCAGTACTTC CASSWVAGGYEQYF
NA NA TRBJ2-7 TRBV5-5 TGTGCCAGCAGCTTGGCCAGGGGCTCAGGTCACGAGCAGTACTTC CASSLARGSGHEQYF
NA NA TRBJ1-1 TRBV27 TGTGCCAGCAGTTTATCTAGGGGGGGGGACACTGAAGCTTTCTTT CASSLSRGGDTEAFF
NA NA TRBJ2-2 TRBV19 TGTGCCAGTAGTATAGCAGGGGGGCCCACCGGGGAGCTGTTTTTT CASSIAGGPTGELFF
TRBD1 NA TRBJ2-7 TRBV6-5 TGTGCCAGCAGTGAACAGGGGCTAATCTACGAGCAGTACTTC CASSEQGLIYEQYF
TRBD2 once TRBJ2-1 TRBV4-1 TGCGCCAGCAGCCAAGATAATTGGGAGGGCCGGAACAATGAGCAGTTCTTC CASSQDNWEGRNNEQFF
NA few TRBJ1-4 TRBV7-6 TGTGCCAGCAGCTTGAGCGCGGGGTCTAATGAAAAACTGTTTTTT CASSLSAGSNEKLFF
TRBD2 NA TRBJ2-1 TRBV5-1 TGCGCCAGCAGCAACCCGACTAGCGGGAGGAAGAATGAGCAGTTCTTC CASSNPTSGRKNEQFF
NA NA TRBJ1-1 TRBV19 TGTGCCAGTAAGCCATGGGCTTATACAGACAGACCGAACACTGAAGCTTTCTTT CASKPWAYTDRPNTEAFF
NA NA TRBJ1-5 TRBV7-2 TGTGCCAGCTCATTGTCGGGGCCCCAGCATTTT CASSLSGPQHF
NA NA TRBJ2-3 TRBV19 TGTGCCAGTGGACAGTCCACAGATACGCAGTATTTT CASGQSTDTQYF
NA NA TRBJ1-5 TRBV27 TGTGCCAGCAGTTTAAACCCACCGGGTGAGCAGCCCCAGCATTTT CASSLNPPGEQPQHF
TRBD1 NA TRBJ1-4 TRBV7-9 TGTGCCAGCAGCCGCTTCGACAGGGTTCTAGAAAAACTGTTTTTT CASSRFDRVLEKLFF
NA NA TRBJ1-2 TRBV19 TGTGCCAGTAGTATTGCAGGGTTGAATGGCTACACCTTC CASSIAGLNGYTF
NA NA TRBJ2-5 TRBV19 TGTGCCAGTAGTACGGGAGAGACCCAGTACTTC CASSTGETQYF
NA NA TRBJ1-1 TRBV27 TGTGCCAGCAGTTTAAAACAGCCGGGGAAAAACACTGAAGCTTTCTTT CASSLKQPGKNTEAFF
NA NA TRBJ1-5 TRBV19 TGTGCCAGTAGTATCACGGGTGGCAATCAGCCCCAGCATTTT CASSITGGNQPQHF
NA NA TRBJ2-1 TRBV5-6 TGTGCCAGCAGCTTGTCTTCGGCAGGGAATGAGCAGTTCTTC CASSLSSAGNEQFF
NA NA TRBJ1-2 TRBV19 TGTGCCAGTAGTCCCCGCAGCTATGGCTACACCTTC CASSPRSYGYTF
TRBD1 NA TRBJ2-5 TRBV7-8 TGTGCCAGCAGCTCCGCACAGGGGGCTGAAGAGACCCAGTACTTC CASSSAQGAEETQYF
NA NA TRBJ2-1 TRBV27 TGTGCCAGCAGTCCTCCGCGTAGCGGAGCTTACAATGAGCAGTTCTTC CASSPPRSGAYNEQFF
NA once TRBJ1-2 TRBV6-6 TGTGCCAGCAGTTACTCCTGGAGCTATGGCTACACCTTC CASSYSWSYGYTF
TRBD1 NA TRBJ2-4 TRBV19 TGTGCCAGTAGTATAGCCGGGACAGTCGGGGACATTCAGTACTTC CASSIAGTVGDIQYF
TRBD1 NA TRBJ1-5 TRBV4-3 TGCGCCAGCAGCCAAGATCCCACAGGGGGCGCAGGACAGCCCCAGCATTTT CASSQDPTGGAGQPQHF
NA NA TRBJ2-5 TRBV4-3 TGCGCCAGCAGCCAAGGGAGGGGGCGGGGAGAGACCCAGTACTTC CASSQGRGRGETQYF
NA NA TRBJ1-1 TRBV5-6 TGTGCCAGCAGCTTGGTTACCGGGACGGAGGGAGCGAAAGCTTTCTTT CASSLVTGTEGAKAFF
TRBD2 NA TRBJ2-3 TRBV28 TGTGCCAGCAGCGGGAGGGGGAGTCCAGATACGCAGTATTTT CASSGRGSPDTQYF
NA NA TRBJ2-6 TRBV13 TGTGCCAGCAGCTTGGGCCCCGGCACCTCTGGGGCCAACGTCCTGACTTTC CASSLGPGTSGANVLTF
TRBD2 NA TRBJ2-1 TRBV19 TGTGCCAGTAGTCTTGCGGGAGTAGCCTACAATGAGCAGTTCTTC CASSLAGVAYNEQFF
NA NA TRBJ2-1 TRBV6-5 TGTGCCAGCAGTTACTCGTGGTCAGGGGTGGACAATGAGCAGTTCTTC CASSYSWSGVDNEQFF
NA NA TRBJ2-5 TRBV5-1 TGCGCCAGCAGCCCGGACAGTCAAGAGACCCAGTACTTC CASSPDSQETQYF
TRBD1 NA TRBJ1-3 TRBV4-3 TGCGCCAGCAGCCAAGATCGGACAGGGGGCATTGGAAACACCATATATTTT CASSQDRTGGIGNTIYF
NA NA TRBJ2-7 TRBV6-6 TGTGCCAGCAGTTACAGACAGACCTACGAGCAGTACTTC CASSYRQTYEQYF
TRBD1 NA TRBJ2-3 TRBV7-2 TGTGCCAGCAGCTTAGTATCGGTGGGGACAGGGGTGGGGGATACGCAGTATTTT CASSLVSVGTGVGDTQYF
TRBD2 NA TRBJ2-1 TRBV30 TGTGCCTGGCGTTTACTAGCGGGAGGGTACAATGAGCAGTTCTTC CAWRLLAGGYNEQFF
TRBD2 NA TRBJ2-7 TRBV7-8 TGTGCCAGCAGCTTTGGTAGCGGGGGGAACGAGCAGTACTTC CASSFGSGGNEQYF
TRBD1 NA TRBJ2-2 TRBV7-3 TGTGCCAGCAGTTATCAGGGGGCTAACACCGGGGAGCTGTTTTTT CASSYQGANTGELFF
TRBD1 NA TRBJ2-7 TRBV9 TGTGCCAGCAGCAACCGGGACAGAGCTTACGAGCAGTACTTC CASSNRDRAYEQYF
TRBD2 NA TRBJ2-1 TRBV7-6 TGTGCCAGCAGCTTGGGGACTAGCGGGAGGAATGAGCAGTTCTTC CASSLGTSGRNEQFF
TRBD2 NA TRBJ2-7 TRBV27 TGTGCCAGCAGCATCACTAGCGGAGCCTACGAGCAGTACTTC CASSITSGAYEQYF
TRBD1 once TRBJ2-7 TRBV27 TGTGCCAGCAGTTTTCAGGGGGTGGGCTACGAGCAGTACTTC CASSFQGVGYEQYF
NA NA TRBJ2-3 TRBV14 TGTGCCAGCAGCCCCTGGCTAGCGAGAGATACGCAGTATTTT CASSPWLARDTQYF